This TCR beta chain is drawn from a study of breast tumors, draining lymph nodes, adjacent tissues. Overall study results and limits: Compared with lymph nodes, tumors were less diverse; compared with nontumor tissue, more.

Samples came from axillary lymph nodes draining the breast cancer. To note about this clonotype: The target antigen is unknown.

Germline V gene data show CDR1 as LNHDA and CDR2 as SQIVND (reference sequence). V shed 8 bases and J 3 bases; nucleotides not matched to a gene: 11. The CDR3 loop spans 16 amino acids. TCRdb re-derived calls from the multiplex PCR reads in MiXCR, one entry per CDR3 protein. The sample consists of under 150,000 distinct CDR3 sequences, over 20% of them appearing once. Sequencing was performed on axillary lymph node tissue. This chain links TRBV19 with TRBJ2-7; 12 nucleotides align to TRBD2. The clonotype was recovered from a female donor with breast cancer. Some clones in this sample may be carry-over from other donors' samples. CDR3 sequence (DNA): TGTGCCAGTGGTCCGGGACTAGCGGGCCCCCTCTACGAGCAGTACTTC. It encodes CASGPGLAGPLYEQYF.